The next 9 T cell receptor beta chains were all read from a single sample in a study of Ad26.COV2.S vaccination and SARS-CoV-2 variants. Indicated treatment: about 20 received Ad26.COV2.S at low or high dose, single or two shots; 5 received placebo; per-sample allocation not given. On day 63 after the first injection, vaccine and placebo recipients gave samples. Assay used: immunoSEQ multiplex PCR; TCRdb lists only in-frame clones, some missing. The table shows 300,000 to 400,000 clones, with over 75% occurring only once. The sample in question was peripheral blood, obtained in a trial of Ad26.COV2.S vaccine versus placebo. The receptors derive from a person between 18 and 60 years old who received the Ad26.COV2.S COVID-19 vaccine or a placebo.

Here the CDR3 reads CASSTDVNGGRENEKLFF. CDR3 in DNA: TGTGCCAGCAGCACAGACGTCAATGGTGGTAGGGAGAATGAAAAACTGTTTTTT. The gene calls are TRBV13 and TRBJ1-4; no reliable D call. Germline V gene data show CDR1 as PRHDT and CDR2 as FYEKMQ (reference sequence). Between the trimmed V and J ends, which lost 5 bases and 5 bases, there was a span of 24 bases. There are 18 residues in the CDR3.

The chain combines TRBV5-1 with TRBJ1-1, with 7 bases fitting TRBD1. V lost 0 bases and J lost 11; bases outside the gene matches: 7. The germline V gene has CDR1 SGHRS and CDR2 YFSETQ. The CDR3 sequence is 13 residues long. The CDR3 bases are TGCGCCAGCAGCTTGGCCCCGACAGGGATGGCTTTCTTT. Protein product: CASSLAPTGMAFF.

The chain combines TRBV7-8 with TRBJ1-2, with unresolved D. Germline V CDR1 and CDR2: SGHVS, FQNEAQ. V lost 5 bases to trimming and J lost 0 bases, with 16 bases between them. The CDR3 consists of 16 residues. CDR3 protein: CASSQDGGRSNYGYTF. In nucleotides, the CDR3 is TGTGCCAGCAGCCAAGACGGTGGCAGATCTAACTATGGCTACACCTTC.

This rearrangement joins TRBV25-1 to TRBJ2-7; 7 nucleotides match TRBD2. CDR3 length equals 15 residues. J lost 7 bases, V lost 6 bases, and 15 bases had no gene match. CDR1 and CDR2 from the germline V gene are MGHDK and SYGVNS. CDR3 protein: CASRGRAGPLKEQYF. The CDR3 coding sequence is TGTGCCAGCAGGGGGAGGGCAGGGCCCCTTAAAGAGCAGTACTTC.

This clone was observed once. The CDR3, as DNA: TGTGCCAGCAGTTACCCAGGGGGGGCAGATACGCAGTATTTT. This translates into CASSYPGGADTQYF. The chain joins TRBV6-6 to TRBJ2-3, with D possibly being TRBD1 or TRBD2 (7 bases each). The length of the CDR3 is 14 residues. The germline gives CDR1 MNHNY, CDR2 SVGAGI (reference sequence). V lost 2 bases and J lost 4, with 10 bases in between.

The chain couples TRBV9 to TRBJ2-2; 7 nucleotides agree with TRBD2. This CDR3 comprises 16 residues. Losses at the gene ends were 4 bases for V and 0 bases for J; bases not matched to a gene: 6. Per the germline V gene, CDR1 is SGDLS and CDR2 is YYNGEE. Here the CDR3 reads CASSYSGTTNTGELFF. CDR3 nucleotide sequence: TGTGCCAGCAGCTACTCCGGGACTACGAACACCGGGGAGCTGTTTTTT.

This clone was found once. CDR3 sequence (DNA): TGTGCCAGCAGCGGACTGAACACTGAAGCTTTCTTT. Translation gives CASSGLNTEAFF. The V call is TRBV6-2 or TRBV6-3, the J call TRBJ1-1; D is unresolved. CDR3 length: 12 residues. The germline V gene encodes CDR1 MNHEY and CDR2 SVGEGT. V was clipped by 6 bases and J by 0 bases, with 5 bases between them.

CDR3 region: CAWSVPNMNTEAFF. DNA of the CDR3: TGTGCCTGGAGTGTTCCGAACATGAACACTGAAGCTTTCTTT. The gene calls are TRBV30 and TRBJ1-1; D not resolved. Per germline, CDR1 GTSNPN and CDR2 SVGIG (reference sequence). The V gene lost 0 bases and the J gene lost 0 bases, with 8 bases spanning the gap. The CDR3 length is 14 residues.

V gene TRBV18 combines with J gene TRBJ1-2, with TRBD1 matching over 9 bases. The germline V gene encodes CDR1 KGHSH and CDR2 LQKENI. Unmatched junction bases numbered 2, after V lost 6 bases and J lost 6 bases. The CDR3 has 12 residues. The CDR3 protein is CASSRDRDGYTF. The CDR3 nucleotides are TGTGCCAGCTCGCGGGACAGGGATGGCTACACCTTC.